This entry lists 9 T cell receptor beta chains sequenced from one sample in a study of regulatory T cells in long-lasting Graves disease. CDR3-region Arm-PCR and iRepertoire HTBI primers produced the TCR beta libraries. MiXCR, run by TCRdb on the multiplex PCR reads, gives a single entry per CDR3 protein. The sample includes over 650,000 distinct CDR3 sequences, 25% to 30% seen only once; the top ten take 42%. The time point here: persistent/refractory GD, antithyroid drugs over 5 years with positive TRAb. The authors made the TCR library using RNA they extracted from PBMCs. Sequencing used peripheral blood mononuclear cells (PBMCs), obtained when the disease was refractory, from a patient treated with antithyroid drugs. Receptor source: a female donor with Graves disease.

The chain employs TRBV11-1 and TRBJ2-7, with 7 bases fitting TRBD2. Germline V gives CDR1 SGHAT, CDR2 FQDESV (reference sequence). This CDR3 region has 17 residues. V shed 2 bases, J shed 3 bases, and the junction held 13 bases outside the gene matches. CDR3: CASSLRNSAGLFYEQYF. The CDR3 DNA reads TGTGCCAGCAGCTTACGCAACTCAGCGGGACTCTTCTACGAGCAGTACTTC. The full variable domain, with the rest looked up from reference TRBV11-1 and TRBJ2-7, is EAEVAQSPRYKITEKSQAVAFWCDPISGHATLYWYRQILGQGPELLVQFQDESVVDDSQLPKDRFSAERLKGVDSTLKIQPAELGDSAMYLCASSLRNSAGLFYEQYFGPGTRLTVT.

The V call is TRBV27, the J call TRBJ1-1; 8 bases are shared with TRBD1. From germline, CDR1 is MNHEY and CDR2 SMNVEV (reference sequence). The CDR3 has 17 residues. The V segment lost 1 base and the J segment 4 bases; nucleotides outside the gene matches: 11. The CDR3 region has the DNA TGTGCCAGCAGTTTATTAGGAGTAGGGGACAGGATCACTGAAGCTTTCTTT. It encodes CASSLLGVGDRITEAFF.

This chain links TRBV25-1 with TRBJ1-4, with D possibly TRBD1 on 5 matching bases. V dropped 8 bases and J dropped 7 bases, with 20 bases sitting between them. The CDR3 is 15 amino acids. From germline, CDR1 is MGHDK and CDR2 SYGVNS. The CDR3 DNA follows: TGTGCCAGCCGCTCCAGGGATTGGGTCGGTGAAAAACTGTTTTTT. Translating it yields CASRSRDWVGEKLFF.

The chain is built from TRBV6-9 and TRBJ2-7, with D possibly being TRBD2 (5 bases). Trimming removed 3 bases from V and 3 bases from J, with 12 bases in between. CDR1 and CDR2 (germline): MNHGY, SVAAGI. The CDR3 sequence is 14 residues long. CDR3 in amino acids: CASSYPEGFYEQYF. The CDR3 DNA reads as TGTGCCAGCAGTTACCCAGAGGGTTTCTACGAGCAGTACTTC.

The table lists this clonotype with many counts. The chain is built from TRBV2 and TRBJ2-7; D is unresolved. Per the germline V gene, CDR1 is SNHLY and CDR2 is FYNNEI. There are 14 residues in the CDR3. V shed 1 base and J shed 3 bases, with 10 bases lying between them. CDR3: CASSEGGIGYEQYF. In DNA form, the CDR3 reads TGTGCCAGCAGTGAAGGGGGAATTGGCTACGAGCAGTACTTC. The complete variable domain, with remaining parts taken from reference TRBV2 and TRBJ2-7, reads EPEVTQTPSHQVTQMGQEVILRCVPISNHLYFYWYRQILGQKVEFLVSFYNNEISEKSEIFDDQFSVERPDGSNFTLKIRSTKLEDSAMYFCASSEGGIGYEQYFGPGTRLTVT.

This clonotype was detected only a few times. The V and J genes are TRBV20-1 and TRBJ1-1; no clear D gene. The V gene's germline CDR1 is DFQATT and CDR2 SNEGSKA (reference sequence). The CDR3 sequence is 13 residues long. The ends were cut back, 3 bases at V and 10 bases at J, with 18 bases in the middle. DNA for the CDR3: TGCAGTGCTAGCTTACTCCCACTCGAGGGAGCTTTCTTT. It specifies CSASLLPLEGAFF.

V is TRBV27 and J is TRBJ2-3, with 11 positions matching TRBD2. The germline CDR1 and CDR2 sequences are MNHEY and SMNVEV (reference sequence). Trimming took 5 bases from V and 1 from J; bases not matched to a gene: 5. This CDR3 comprises 16 residues. The CDR3 sequence: CASSPLTSGGTDTQYF. CDR3 in DNA: TGTGCCAGCAGTCCTCTGACTAGCGGGGGCACAGATACGCAGTATTTT.

This clonotype was counted only a few times. The chain is built from TRBV6-5 and TRBJ1-4; D is undetermined. Trimming cost V 4 bases and J 8 bases, with 20 bases left between them. There are 16 residues in the CDR3. Germline V gene lookup returns CDR1 MNHEY and CDR2 SVGAGI. The CDR3 sequence is CASSSTRGLLGEKLFF. The CDR3 nucleotides are TGTGCCAGCAGTTCGACCCGCGGCCTGCTAGGGGAAAAACTGTTTTTT.

The chain has TRBV30 and TRBJ1-1; D is unresolved. The CDR3 totals 12 residues. The V and J ends lost 1 base and 2 bases respectively, with 5 bases between them. The germline V gene encodes CDR1 GTSNPN and CDR2 SVGIG (reference sequence). The CDR3, as DNA: TGTGCCTGGAGTGACGGCAACACTGAAGCTTTCTTT. It translates to CAWSDGNTEAFF.